These 8 T cell receptor beta chains were sequenced from one sample in a study of cytomegalovirus exposure and HLA in healthy donors. TCRdb's copy holds only in-frame clones and misses some; the assay was immunoSEQ multiplex PCR. The sample consists of tens of thousands of clones, 90% to 95% of them appearing once. The sequenced sample was PBMCs. The receptors originated from a man younger than 30 in good health and CMV-seronegative.

The gene calls are TRBV11-2 and TRBJ1-2, with 7 bases matching TRBD1. The CDR3 extends over 14 amino acids. Germline values: CDR1 SGHAT, CDR2 FQNNGV. V was pared by 6 bases and J by 4 bases, with 8 bases of the junction left unmatched. CDR3 nucleotide sequence: TGTGCCAGCAGTCCGGACAGGATAAGCTATGGCTACACCTTC. This encodes CASSPDRISYGYTF.

This clone was picked up one time. The gene calls are TRBV11-3 and TRBJ2-1; TRBD2 aligns across 7 bases. V gave up 3 bases and J gave up 2 bases; unmatched junction bases: 4. The CDR3 runs 15 residues. Germline V lookup: CDR1 SGHNT, CDR2 YENEEA. CDR3 in amino acids: CASSLGGSTYNEQFF. Here the CDR3 DNA reads TGTGCCAGCAGCTTGGGCGGGAGCACCTACAATGAGCAGTTCTTC.

The chain employs TRBV7-6 and TRBJ1-4, with D maybe TRBD1 (6 bases). CDR1 and CDR2 (germline): SGHVS, FNYEAQ. The CDR3 runs to 13 residues. Deletions cut 4 bases from V and 4 bases from J, with 7 bases between. The CDR3 sequence: CASSSGHNEKLFF. The CDR3 bases are TGTGCCAGCAGCTCGGGACATAATGAAAAACTGTTTTTT.

The chain is built from TRBV21-1 and TRBJ2-7; the D call of TRBD2 is as the table states it, not checked on the DNA. TRBV21-1 is labeled a pseudogene. This CDR3 comprises 11 residues. The CDR3 DNA follows: TGTGCCAGCAGCAGAGGCTACGAGCAGTACTTC. Protein product: CASSRGYEQYF.

The chain couples TRBV5-1 to TRBJ1-2, with 7 bases aligning to TRBD1. V trimming: 3 bases; J trimming: 0 bases; junction bases outside the gene matches: 2. This CDR3 is built from 14 residues. Germline loops: CDR1 SGHRS, CDR2 YFSETQ. As DNA, the CDR3 is TGCGCCAGCAGCTATCAGGGGGCTAACTATGGCTACACCTTC. As protein: CASSYQGANYGYTF.

This chain links TRBV6-1 with TRBJ2-7; the D is unclear. CDR1 is MNHNS, CDR2 SASEGT, per germline. This CDR3 has 13 amino acids. V lost 0 bases, J lost 3 bases, and 6 bases lay in between. CDR3 protein: CASSEAGDYEQYF. CDR3 DNA: TGTGCCAGCAGTGAAGCAGGAGACTACGAGCAGTACTTC.

The rearrangement joins TRBV29-1 to TRBJ2-3; a possible D gene is TRBD1 (6 bases). The CDR3 loop spans 14 amino acids. Germline assignment: CDR1 SQVTM and CDR2 ANQGSEA. With 7 bases removed from V and 0 bases from J, the gap between germline ends came to 14 bases. CDR3 sequence reads: CSAVDRISTDTQYF. Here the CDR3 DNA reads TGCAGCGCCGTTGACAGGATTAGCACAGATACGCAGTATTTT.

This chain connects TRBV7-9 to TRBJ1-1; D ambiguous. The CDR3 covers 12 residues. The V gene lost 1 base and the J gene lost 6 bases, with 6 bases spanning the gap. Germline CDR1 and CDR2: SEHNR and FQNEAQ (reference sequence). CDR3 amino acids: CASSLVTPEAFF. The CDR3 region has the DNA TGTGCCAGCAGCTTAGTAACACCTGAAGCTTTCTTT.